Listed here are 12 T cell receptor beta chains from one sample, sequenced in a study of OX40 agonist ivuxolimab in advanced cancers. TCRdb's table, derived via immunoSEQ multiplex PCR, lists solely in-frame clones and lacks some. The data hold about 80,000 clones, with 65% to 85% observed a single time. The sequences come from CD4+ or CD8+ T cells sorted from blood, collected in a trial of the OX40 agonist ivuxolimab. These receptors were collected from an adult with an advanced solid tumor such as melanoma, head and neck, liver or kidney cancer.

This clone came up a few times. The chain couples TRBV28 to TRBJ2-3; 10 bases line up with TRBD2. Germline-derived CDR1 and CDR2 are MDHEN and SYDVKM. V was clipped by 6 bases and J by 2 bases; unmatched bases: 11. The CDR3 totals 17 residues. This chain's CDR3 is CASSTAGLAEPTDTQYF. The CDR3 region has the DNA TGTGCCAGCAGCACCGCTGGACTAGCGGAGCCCACAGATACGCAGTATTTT.

This chain connects TRBV5-1 to TRBJ1-1; D gene unclear. CDR3 length equals 14 residues. Germline V lookup: CDR1 SGHRS, CDR2 YFSETQ. Trimming pared 1 base from V and 5 bases from J, leaving 12 bases between. The CDR3: CASSLRQEVTEAFF. In DNA form, the CDR3 reads TGCGCCAGCAGCTTGCGGCAGGAGGTGACTGAAGCTTTCTTT.

This rearrangement joins TRBV19 to TRBJ2-7; 12 bases are shared with TRBD2. V shed 5 bases, J shed 0 bases, and the junction held 5 bases outside the gene matches. CDR1 is LNHDA, CDR2 SQIVND, per germline (reference sequence). The CDR3 length is 16 residues. CDR3 DNA: TGTGCCAGTAGTGGGACTAGCGGGTTAATCTCCTACGAGCAGTACTTC. It yields the protein CASSGTSGLISYEQYF. The variable domain in full, with the rest retrieved from reference TRBV19 and TRBJ2-7, is DGGITQSPKYLFRKEGQNVTLSCEQNLNHDAMYWYRQDPGQGLRLIYYSQIVNDFQKGDIAEGYSVSREKKESFPLTVTSAQKNPTAFYLCASSGTSGLISYEQYFGPGTRLTVT.

The genes are TRBV28 and TRBJ1-1; D is ambiguous. V lost 4 bases and J lost 1, with 10 bases in between. There are 14 residues in the CDR3. The germline CDR1 and CDR2 sequences are MDHEN and SYDVKM. DNA of the CDR3: TGTGCCAGCAGTTCGTCCTGGAAGAACACTGAAGCTTTCTTT. Its protein product is CASSSSWKNTEAFF.

The CDR3 sequence: CASRDRGSSYNSPLHF. The CDR3 region has the DNA TGTGCCAGCAGGGACAGGGGAAGCTCCTATAATTCACCCCTCCACTTT. The gene calls are TRBV2 and TRBJ1-6; 9 positions agree with TRBD1. J was trimmed by 0 bases and V by 6 bases; bases with no gene match: 3. Germline assignment: CDR1 SNHLY and CDR2 FYNNEI. The CDR3 covers 16 residues.

V is TRBV15 and J is TRBJ1-5; D is undetermined. This CDR3 has 15 residues. Per germline, CDR1 LNHNV and CDR2 YYDKDF (reference sequence). With 0 bases removed from V and 2 bases from J, the gap between germline ends came to 8 bases. CDR3 in amino acids: CATSRDLAGNQPQHF. CDR3 in DNA: TGTGCCACCAGCAGAGATTTGGCAGGCAATCAGCCCCAGCATTTT.

The rearrangement links TRBV6-5 to TRBJ2-5, with D perhaps TRBD1 or TRBD2 (5 bases each). The CDR3 is 15 residues long. The V and J ends lost 0 bases and 5 bases respectively, with 13 bases between them. CDR1 MNHEY and CDR2 SVGAGI come from the germline V gene. The CDR3 DNA reads as TGTGCCAGCAGTTACTCGCAGGGAGTGGGGGAGACCCAGTACTTC. This encodes CASSYSQGVGETQYF.

The chain carries TRBV11-1 and TRBJ2-5; D not certain. CDR1 is SGHAT, CDR2 FQDESV, per germline (reference sequence). Trimming shortened V by 1 base and J by 3 bases, and 0 bases separated the two germline ends. CDR3 size: 11 residues. The CDR3 region has the DNA TGTGCCAGCAGCTTAGAAGAGACCCAGTACTTC. This gives the protein CASSLEETQYF. Variable domain in full (rest from reference TRBV11-1 and TRBJ2-5): EAEVAQSPRYKITEKSQAVAFWCDPISGHATLYWYRQILGQGPELLVQFQDESVVDDSQLPKDRFSAERLKGVDSTLKIQPAELGDSAMYLCASSLEETQYFGPGTRLLVL.

This chain's CDR3 is CASSTGTGTVYRNQPQHF. CDR3 in DNA: TGTGCCAGTTCCACCGGGACAGGGACCGTTTATCGCAATCAGCCCCAGCATTTT. The chain is built from TRBV5-8 and TRBJ1-5; 9 positions agree with TRBD1. CDR3 length: 18 residues. The ends lost 8 bases at V and 2 bases at J; junction bases unmatched: 17. Per germline, CDR1 SGHTS and CDR2 YDEGEE.

This chain links TRBV5-1 with TRBJ2-3, with D possibly being TRBD1 (5 bases). This CDR3 has 15 amino acids. CDR1 and CDR2 (germline): SGHRS, YFSETQ. Trimming took off 2 bases at V and 4 bases at J, with 14 bases between the two ends. CDR3 coding DNA: TGCGCCAGCAGCTTACAGGCGGCAGTCGCAGATACGCAGTATTTT. Its protein product is CASSLQAAVADTQYF.

The V gene is TRBV12-2, the J gene TRBJ1-1; the tabulated D call, TRBD1, remains unverified against the DNA. TRBV12-2 counts as a pseudogene. The CDR3 covers 13 residues. In DNA, the CDR3 is TGTGCAAGTCGCTTAGAGGCAGGGGGTGAAGCTTTCTTT. Residues: CASRLEAGGEAFF.

The rearrangement links TRBV7-2 to TRBJ2-7, with 8 bases that match TRBD1. Trimming cost V 7 bases and J 5 bases; bases outside gene matches: 13. Germline CDR1 is SGHTA and CDR2 is FQGNSA. This CDR3 spans 15 amino acids. The CDR3 sequence is CASTLRTGLKNEQYF. The CDR3 coding sequence is TGTGCCAGCACTCTGAGGACAGGGCTTAAGAACGAGCAGTACTTC.